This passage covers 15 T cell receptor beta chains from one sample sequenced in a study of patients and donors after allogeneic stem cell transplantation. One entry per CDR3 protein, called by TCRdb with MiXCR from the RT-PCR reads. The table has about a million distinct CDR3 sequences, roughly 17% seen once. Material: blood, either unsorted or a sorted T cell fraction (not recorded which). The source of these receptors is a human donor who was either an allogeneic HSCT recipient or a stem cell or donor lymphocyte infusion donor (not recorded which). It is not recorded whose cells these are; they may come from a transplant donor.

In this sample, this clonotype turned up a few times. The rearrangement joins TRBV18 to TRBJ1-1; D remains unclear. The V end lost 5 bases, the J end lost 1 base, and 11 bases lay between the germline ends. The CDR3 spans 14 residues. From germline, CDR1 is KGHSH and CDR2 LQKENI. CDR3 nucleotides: TGTGCCAGCTCAGAGATCTGGGCGAACACTGAAGCTTTCTTT. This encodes CASSEIWANTEAFF.

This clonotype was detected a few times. CDR3 coding DNA: TGCAGTGCTCCCCCCTTTCGGGCGTTCAATCAGCCCCAGCATTTT. Translating gives CSAPPFRAFNQPQHF. The gene calls are TRBV20-1 and TRBJ1-5; unclear D gene. The CDR3 is made up of 15 amino acids. The V end lost 5 bases, the J end lost 3 bases, and 17 bases lay between the germline ends. The germline V gene has CDR1 DFQATT and CDR2 SNEGSKA (reference sequence).

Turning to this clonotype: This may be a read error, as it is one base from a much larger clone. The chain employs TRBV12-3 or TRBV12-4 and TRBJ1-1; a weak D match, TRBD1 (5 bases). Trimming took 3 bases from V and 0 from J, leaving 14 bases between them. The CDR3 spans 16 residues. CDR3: CASSLIEGIMNTEAFF. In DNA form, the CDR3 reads TGTGCCAGCAGTTTGATTGAGGGGATCATGAACACTGAAGCTTTCTTT.

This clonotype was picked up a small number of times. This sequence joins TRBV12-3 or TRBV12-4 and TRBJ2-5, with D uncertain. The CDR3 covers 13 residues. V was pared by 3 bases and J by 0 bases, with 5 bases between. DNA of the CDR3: TGTGCCAGCAGTTTGGAGTACCAAGAGACCCAGTACTTC. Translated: CASSLEYQETQYF.

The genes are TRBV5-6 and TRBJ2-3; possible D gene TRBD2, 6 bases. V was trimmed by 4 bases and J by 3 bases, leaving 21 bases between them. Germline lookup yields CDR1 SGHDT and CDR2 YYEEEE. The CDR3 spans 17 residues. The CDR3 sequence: CASSALTRAGNTDTQYF. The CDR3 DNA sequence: TGTGCCAGCAGCGCACTCACTAGGGCGGGGAATACAGATACGCAGTATTTT.

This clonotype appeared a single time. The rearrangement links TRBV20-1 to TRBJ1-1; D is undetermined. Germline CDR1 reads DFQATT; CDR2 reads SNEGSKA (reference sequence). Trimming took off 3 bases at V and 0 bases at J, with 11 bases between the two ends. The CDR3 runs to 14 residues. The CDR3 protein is CSARARNMNTEAFF. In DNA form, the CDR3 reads TGCAGTGCTAGGGCTAGGAATATGAACACTGAAGCTTTCTTT.

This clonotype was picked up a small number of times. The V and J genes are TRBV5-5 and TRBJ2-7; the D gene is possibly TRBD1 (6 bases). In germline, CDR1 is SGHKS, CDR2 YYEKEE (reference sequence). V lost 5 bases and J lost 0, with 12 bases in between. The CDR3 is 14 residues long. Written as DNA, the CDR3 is TGTGCCAGCAGTCTAAAGGACAGCTCCTACGAGCAGTACTTC. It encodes CASSLKDSSYEQYF.

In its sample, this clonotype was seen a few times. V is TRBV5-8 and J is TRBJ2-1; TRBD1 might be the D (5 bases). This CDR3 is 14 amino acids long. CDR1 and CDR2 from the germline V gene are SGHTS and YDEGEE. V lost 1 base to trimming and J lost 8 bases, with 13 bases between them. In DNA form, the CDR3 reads TGTGCCAGCAGCTTGTCATACACCAGGGATGAGCAGTTCTTC. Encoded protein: CASSLSYTRDEQFF.

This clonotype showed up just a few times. CDR3 in amino acids: CSARAPDRDSYEQYF. DNA for the CDR3: TGCAGTGCTAGAGCTCCGGACAGGGACTCCTACGAGCAGTACTTC. The chain has TRBV20-1 and TRBJ2-7; TRBD1 matches at 8 bases. V shed 1 base, J shed 0 bases, and the junction held 5 bases outside the gene matches. This CDR3 is 15 amino acids long. Looked up from germline, CDR1 is DFQATT and CDR2 is SNEGSKA (reference sequence).

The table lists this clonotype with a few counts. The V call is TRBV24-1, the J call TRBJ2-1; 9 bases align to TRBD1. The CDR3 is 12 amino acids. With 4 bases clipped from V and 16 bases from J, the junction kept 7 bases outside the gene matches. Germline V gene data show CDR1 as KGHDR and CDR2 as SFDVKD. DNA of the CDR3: TGTGCCACCAGTGAAGCCGGGACAGGGTATTTCTTC. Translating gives CATSEAGTGYFF.

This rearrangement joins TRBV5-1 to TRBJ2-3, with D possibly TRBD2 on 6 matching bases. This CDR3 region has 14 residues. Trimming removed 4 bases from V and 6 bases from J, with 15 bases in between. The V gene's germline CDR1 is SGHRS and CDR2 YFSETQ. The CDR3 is CASSIRLDSDTQYF. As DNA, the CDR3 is TGCGCCAGCAGCATCCGACTAGATAGTGATACGCAGTATTTT.

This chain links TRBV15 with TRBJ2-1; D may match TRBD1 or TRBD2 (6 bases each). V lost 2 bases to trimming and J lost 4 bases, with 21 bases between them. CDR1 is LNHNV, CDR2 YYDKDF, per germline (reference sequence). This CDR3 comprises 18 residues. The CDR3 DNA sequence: TGTGCCACCAGCAGAACAGGGAAGACTAGTAGCATATACAATGAGCAGTTCTTC. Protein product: CATSRTGKTSSIYNEQFF.

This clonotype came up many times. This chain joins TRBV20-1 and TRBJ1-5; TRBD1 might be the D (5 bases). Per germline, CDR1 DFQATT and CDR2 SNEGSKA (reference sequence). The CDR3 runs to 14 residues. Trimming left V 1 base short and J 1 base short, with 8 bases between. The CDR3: CSARGKGSNQPQHF. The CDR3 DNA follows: TGCAGTGCTAGAGGGAAGGGGAGCAATCAGCCCCAGCATTTT.

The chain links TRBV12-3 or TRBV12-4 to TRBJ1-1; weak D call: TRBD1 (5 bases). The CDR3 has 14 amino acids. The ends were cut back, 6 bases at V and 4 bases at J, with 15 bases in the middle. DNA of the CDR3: TGTGCCAGCAGCCCTCGATTGAGGGGCACTGAAGCTTTCTTT. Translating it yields CASSPRLRGTEAFF.

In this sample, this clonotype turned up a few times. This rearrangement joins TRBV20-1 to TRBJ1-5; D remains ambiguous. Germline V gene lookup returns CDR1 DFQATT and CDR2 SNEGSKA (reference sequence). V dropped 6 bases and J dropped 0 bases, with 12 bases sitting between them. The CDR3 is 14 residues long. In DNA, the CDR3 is TGCAGTGCCCCGGCCGATGATAGCAATCAGCCCCAGCATTTT. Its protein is CSAPADDSNQPQHF.